Each of the 10 T cell receptor beta chains below was sequenced from the same sample in a study of T cells in Graves' hyperthyroidism and ophthalmopathy. Amplified TCR beta CDR3 regions derived from RNA transcripts. HTBI primers were employed in a first-round RT-PCR of the TCR CDR3. TCRdb re-called the multiplex PCR reads through MiXCR, storing one row per CDR3 protein. Among 300,000 to 450,000 distinct CDR3 sequences listed, less than 20% were seen once. Sequencing input: blood. Receptor source: a woman aged 18 to 35 with Graves' hyperthyroidism that later progressed to Graves' ophthalmopathy.

Many counts were recorded for this clonotype. At one end the junction does not follow the germline gene, possibly because of a read error. The chain recombines TRBV5-1 with TRBJ2-1; 8 bases line up with TRBD1. Germline V CDR1 and CDR2: SGHRS, YFSETQ. The CDR3 is 14 amino acids. The CDR3 loop reads CASSLGTGYNEQFF. The CDR3 DNA sequence: TGTGCCAGCAGTTTAGGGACAGGCTACAATGAGCAGTTCTTC.

This clonotype was found many times. The genes are TRBV30 and TRBJ2-2; unclear D gene. The CDR3 consists of 14 residues. Trimming took 7 bases from V and 6 from J, leaving 18 bases between them. The germline CDR1 and CDR2 sequences are GTSNPN and SVGIG (reference sequence). Written as DNA, the CDR3 is TGTGCCTCGTCGTGGGCCTTCGCAGCCGGGGAGCTGTTTTTT. It encodes CASSWAFAAGELFF.

This clonotype was found a few times. A much larger clone lies one base from this, so it may be a read error. The genes are TRBV7-9 and TRBJ2-7; either TRBD1 or TRBD2 may fit D (5 bases each). CDR3 length: 16 residues. From germline, CDR1 is SEHNR and CDR2 FQNEAQ (reference sequence). Trimming took off 6 bases at V and 0 bases at J, with 18 bases between the two ends. The CDR3 here is CASSSHFGAPSYEQYF. As DNA, the CDR3 is TGTGCCAGCAGTTCTCACTTCGGGGCCCCCTCCTACGAGCAGTACTTC.

Ten or more counts support this clonotype. The rearrangement joins TRBV20-1 to TRBJ1-2; D not certain. Germline CDR1 reads DFQATT; CDR2 reads SNEGSKA (reference sequence). V was cut by 3 bases and J by 11 bases, with 10 bases left in between. CDR3 size: 10 residues. CDR3 DNA sequence: TGCAGTGCTAGTCCCCCTGGGTACACCTTC. Encoded protein: CSASPPGYTF.

This clonotype was recorded at least ten times. This chain joins TRBV20-1 and TRBJ1-4; 7 bases fit TRBD1. The junction had 5 bases not matched to a gene; V was cut back by 2 bases and J by 8 bases. Germline values: CDR1 DFQATT, CDR2 SNEGSKA (reference sequence). CDR3 length: 13 residues. CDR3 amino acids: CSARMGTEEKLFF. The CDR3 DNA is TGCAGTGCTAGAATGGGGACAGAAGAAAAACTGTTTTTT.

This clonotype was found many times. V gene TRBV12-3 or TRBV12-4 combines with J gene TRBJ2-4; maybe TRBD1 (6 bases). The CDR3 runs to 17 residues. V lost 6 bases to trimming and J lost 8 bases, with 26 bases between them. CDR3 residues: CASSPWGHPLVWDIQYF. CDR3 bases: TGTGCCAGCAGCCCGTGGGGACACCCTTTGGTTTGGGACATTCAGTACTTC.

This clonotype was picked up a small number of times. This sequence may be a read error, since a much larger clone differs from it by one base. This sequence joins TRBV18 and TRBJ2-1; 11 bases are shared with TRBD2. With 3 bases clipped from V and 8 bases from J, the junction kept 12 bases outside the gene matches. Germline CDR1 is KGHSH and CDR2 is LQKENI. The CDR3 has 17 amino acids. CDR3 region: CASSPPLAGGQVHEQFF. In DNA, the CDR3 is TGTGCCAGCTCACCCCCGCTAGCGGGAGGTCAGGTTCATGAGCAGTTCTTC. Drawing the rest from reference TRBV18 and TRBJ2-1, the complete variable domain is NAGVMQNPRHLVRRRGQEARLRCSPMKGHSHVYWYRQLPEEGLKFMVYLQKENIIDESGMPKERFSAEFPKEGPSILRIQQVVRGDSAAYFCASSPPLAGGQVHEQFFGPGTRLTVL.

There are many counts of this clonotype. The J gene is TRBJ1-1, the V gene TRBV18; D gene unclear. Germline-derived CDR1 and CDR2 are KGHSH and LQKENI. CDR3 length equals 13 residues. Trimming removed 3 bases from V and 0 bases from J, with 5 bases in between. CDR3 amino acids: CASSPGVNTEAFF. CDR3 DNA: TGTGCCAGCTCACCGGGAGTGAACACTGAAGCTTTCTTT.

This clonotype was observed at least ten times. The chain uses TRBV2 and TRBJ1-2; D perhaps matches TRBD1 (5 bases). There are 14 residues in the CDR3. With 2 bases removed from V and 3 bases from J, the gap between germline ends came to 10 bases. Germline CDR1 reads SNHLY; CDR2 reads FYNNEI. The CDR3 reads CASSEPRDDYGYTF. CDR3 coding DNA: TGTGCCAGCAGTGAACCCAGGGATGACTATGGCTACACCTTC.

The chain is built from TRBV28 and TRBJ2-7, with D possibly being TRBD1 (6 bases). The CDR3 is made up of 15 amino acids. The V end lost 2 bases, the J end lost 3 bases, and 14 bases lay between the germline ends. Germline lookup yields CDR1 MDHEN and CDR2 SYDVKM. This CDR3 reads CASSLKGHLNYEQYF. CDR3 sequence (DNA): TGTGCCAGCAGTTTAAAGGGACATCTCAACTACGAGCAGTACTTC.